What follows are 25 T cell receptor beta chains derived from one specimen sequenced in a study of Ad26.COV2.S vaccination and SARS-CoV-2 variants. Sequencing was performed with immunoSEQ multiplex PCR; in TCRdb, only in-frame clones are kept and a portion is missing. The table includes about 180,000 clones, 70% to 90% detected once. This specimen was peripheral blood, taken after recovery from COVID-19. Source of these receptors: a human donor who had recovered from COVID-19.

This clone was found once. The DNA of the CDR3 is TGTGCCATCAGTGATAGGCGGGGGGACTACAATGAGCAGTTCTTC. The encoded protein is CAISDRRGDYNEQFF. V is TRBV10-3 and J is TRBJ2-1; 8 nucleotides line up with TRBD2. This CDR3 is built from 15 residues. The germline CDR1 and CDR2 sequences are ENHRY and SYGVKD. J lost 3 bases, V lost 3 bases, and 4 bases had no gene match.

The V call is TRBV30, the J call TRBJ2-1; D not resolved. Germline values: CDR1 GTSNPN, CDR2 SVGIG (reference sequence). This CDR3 region has 11 residues. V lost 2 bases, J lost 9 bases, and 8 bases lay in between. CDR3 DNA sequence: TGTGCCTGGAGTCCAGTCAGTGAGCAGTTCTTC. Translating gives CAWSPVSEQFF.

Comment on this clone: Mismatch with germline at one junction end may stem from a read error. The V call is TRBV9, the J call TRBJ1-2; possibly TRBD1 for D (5 bases). CDR1 and CDR2 (germline): SGDLS, YYNGEE. The CDR3 contains 14 residues. The DNA of the CDR3 is TGTGCCGGCAGCGTAGATTGGGGGAAGGTTGGCTACACCTTC. It specifies CAGSVDWGKVGYTF.

This CDR3 reads CASSVGPTGPNEQFF. The CDR3 region has the DNA TGTGCCAGCAGCGTAGGCCCGACAGGGCCCAATGAGCAGTTCTTC. V is TRBV9 and J is TRBJ2-1, with TRBD1 identical over 7 bases. V was clipped by 0 bases and J by 6 bases; unmatched bases: 6. This CDR3 region has 15 residues. Germline CDR1 SGDLS, CDR2 YYNGEE.

This clone occurred once. J is TRBJ1-1 and V is TRBV19, with no clear D. Germline V gives CDR1 LNHDA, CDR2 SQIVND (reference sequence). Between the trimmed V and J ends, which lost 1 base and 4 bases, there was a span of 16 bases. This CDR3 region has 16 residues. This CDR3 is CASSIGGTRASTEAFF. CDR3 nucleotide sequence: TGTGCCAGTAGTATAGGAGGAACCCGAGCCAGCACTGAAGCTTTCTTT.

The rearrangement uses TRBV6-5 and TRBJ1-2; no definite D call. Trimming cost V 5 bases and J 6 bases, with 10 bases left between them. CDR3 size: 12 residues. Germline V gene sequence: CDR1 MNHEY, CDR2 SVGAGI. In DNA, the CDR3 is TGTGCCAGCAGTCGTGATTCGGATGGCTACACCTTC. It is translated as CASSRDSDGYTF.

This chain links TRBV9 with TRBJ1-1, with unresolved D. V was shortened by 6 bases and J by 1 base, with 13 bases between the two germline ends. The CDR3 is 14 residues long. Germline V CDR1 and CDR2: SGDLS, YYNGEE. CDR3 nucleotides: TGTGCCAGCACCCCCCCCTTGGAGAACACTGAAGCTTTCTTT. Residues: CASTPPLENTEAFF.

The chain carries TRBV7-9 and TRBJ2-1, with D maybe TRBD2 (5 bases). V was shortened by 0 bases and J by 12 bases, with 9 bases between the two germline ends. Germline V gene data show CDR1 as SEHNR and CDR2 as FQNEAQ (reference sequence). This CDR3 has 12 residues. The CDR3 is CASSLAAGGQFF. The CDR3 nucleotides read TGTGCCAGCAGCTTAGCGGCGGGCGGGCAGTTCTTC.

The J gene is TRBJ1-6, the V gene TRBV4-2; TRBD1 matches 8 bases. The CDR3 is 16 residues long. CDR1 is LGHNA and CDR2 is YNFKEQ in the germline V gene. With 0 bases clipped from V and 6 bases from J, the junction kept 4 bases outside the gene matches. The CDR3 protein is CASSQDRDRGNSPLHF. The CDR3 nucleotides are TGTGCCAGCAGCCAAGATCGAGACAGGGGTAATTCACCCCTCCACTTT.

J is TRBJ1-2 and V is TRBV13; no clear D gene. Trimming shortened V by 3 bases and J by 2 bases, and 13 bases separated the two germline ends. Germline V gene sequence: CDR1 PRHDT, CDR2 FYEKMQ (reference sequence). This CDR3 contains 15 residues. CDR3 amino acids: CASSLGRAANYGYTF. The CDR3 DNA follows: TGTGCCAGCAGCTTGGGTCGGGCGGCCAACTATGGCTACACCTTC.

Here the CDR3 reads CASSFSVEQFF. The CDR3 DNA sequence: TGTGCCAGCAGTTTCTCCGTCGAGCAGTTCTTC. V usage is TRBV12-3 or TRBV12-4 and J usage is TRBJ2-1; D gene uncertain. The CDR3 consists of 11 residues. V was clipped by 3 bases and J by 10 bases, with 7 bases between them.

This clone appeared a few times. The CDR3 nucleotides read TGTGCCAGCAGCGAGGGGGGGGCCCGGCGTCAGCCCCAGCATTTT. It codes for CASSEGGARRQPQHF. The chain recombines TRBV6-5 with TRBJ1-5; D is perhaps TRBD1 (6 bases). The CDR3 sequence is 15 residues long. CDR1 and CDR2 (germline): MNHEY, SVGAGI. The V end was cut by 6 bases, the J end by 6 bases, with 18 bases between.

The count of this clone is one. This chain connects TRBV28 to TRBJ2-7; possible D gene TRBD1, 5 bases. V was clipped by 2 bases and J by 2 bases, with 7 bases between them. CDR3 length: 13 amino acids. CDR1 and CDR2 (germline): MDHEN, SYDVKM. This CDR3 is CASSLTGTYEQYF. CDR3 DNA: TGTGCCAGCAGTTTAACAGGTACCTACGAGCAGTACTTC.

V gene TRBV7-2 combines with J gene TRBJ2-6; 7 nucleotides agree with TRBD1. CDR1 and CDR2 from the germline V gene are SGHTA and FQGNSA. CDR3 length: 16 residues. CDR3 coding DNA: TGTGCGAGGCAGGGACAGCCAAGCTCTGGGGCCAACGTCCTGACTTTC. Protein product: CARQGQPSSGANVLTF. The variable domain in full, with the rest retrieved from reference TRBV7-2 and TRBJ2-6, is GAGVSQSPSNKVTEKGKDVELRCDPISGHTALYWYRQSLGQGLEFLIYFQGNSAPDKSGLPSDRFSAERTGGSVSTLTIQRTQQEDSAVYLCARQGQPSSGANVLTFGAGSRLTVL.

CDR3 loop: CASSVGTQNSPLHF. The CDR3 nucleotides are TGTGCCAGCAGCGTTGGGACTCAAAATTCACCCCTCCACTTT. The chain joins TRBV9 to TRBJ1-6, with a tentative D call TRBD1 (5 bases). The CDR3 sequence is 14 residues long. The V and J ends lost 2 bases and 7 bases respectively, with 10 bases between them. The germline gives CDR1 SGDLS, CDR2 YYNGEE.

CDR3 in DNA: TGCAGCGTTGTCCCCATTTTCACCAGGGGCAATGAGCAGTTCTTC. This gives the protein CSVVPIFTRGNEQFF. The rearrangement uses TRBV29-1 and TRBJ2-1, with D perhaps matching TRBD1 (6 bases). Germline V gene data show CDR1 as SQVTM and CDR2 as ANQGSEA. V was trimmed by 4 bases and J by 6 bases, leaving 19 bases between them. This CDR3 region has 15 residues.

Only one count was recorded for this clone. The chain joins TRBV12-3 or TRBV12-4 to TRBJ1-1, with D perhaps matching TRBD1 (5 bases). V lost 7 bases, J lost 0 bases, and 9 bases lay in between. CDR3 length: 13 amino acids. In DNA form, the CDR3 reads TGTGCCAGCACCCCGACAGTGAACACTGAAGCTTTCTTT. Amino acids: CASTPTVNTEAFF.

This chain links TRBV5-5 with TRBJ2-1, with 7 positions matching TRBD1. The CDR3 loop spans 15 amino acids. Germline V gene sequence: CDR1 SGHKS, CDR2 YYEKEE (reference sequence). Germline trimming cut 0 bases from V and 6 bases from J; bases unmatched to any gene: 6. The DNA for the CDR3 is TGTGCCAGCAGCTTGGGGGGAAACAGGGGCAATGAGCAGTTCTTC. This translates into CASSLGGNRGNEQFF.

This clone showed up just a few times. This rearrangement joins TRBV10-1 to TRBJ1-1, with TRBD1 as a possible D gene (5 bases). V lost 7 bases and J 1 base, leaving 13 bases between the germline ends. Germline CDR1 reads WNHNN; CDR2 reads SYGVQD (reference sequence). This CDR3 is built from 14 residues. The CDR3 region is CASIHLQENTEAFF. The CDR3 DNA reads as TGCGCCAGCATCCATTTACAGGAGAACACTGAAGCTTTCTTT.

The chain employs TRBV7-9 and TRBJ1-1; perhaps TRBD1 as D (5 bases). CDR1 and CDR2 (germline): SEHNR, FQNEAQ (reference sequence). The CDR3 extends over 14 amino acids. With 1 base removed from V and 3 bases from J, the gap between germline ends came to 9 bases. Here the CDR3 reads CASSLVRGDTEAFF. For the CDR3, the DNA is TGTGCCAGCAGCTTAGTACGGGGGGACACTGAAGCTTTCTTT.

This chain links TRBV2 with TRBJ1-5, with D possibly TRBD1 on 5 matching bases. The CDR3 covers 15 residues. The V end lost 1 base, the J end lost 4 bases, and 11 bases lay between the germline ends. The germline gives CDR1 SNHLY, CDR2 FYNNEI. The CDR3 coding sequence is TGTGCCAGCAGTGAAGGGGGGTTCGGAAATCAGCCCCAGCATTTT. It is translated as CASSEGGFGNQPQHF.

There are a few counts of this clone. The V gene is TRBV12-2, the J gene TRBJ1-5. TRBV12-2 is given as a pseudogene. The CDR3 sequence is 15 residues long. CDR3 residues: CASRHATVSNQPQHF. The DNA of the CDR3 is TGTGCAAGTCGCCACGCGACGGTCTCCAATCAGCCCCAGCATTTT.

The CDR3 is CASSYSRASDEQYF. The CDR3 nucleotides read TGTGCCAGCAGTTACTCGAGGGCGTCGGACGAGCAGTACTTC. This chain joins TRBV6-5 and TRBJ2-7; perhaps TRBD2 as D (5 bases). Germline-derived CDR1 and CDR2 are MNHEY and SVGAGI. This CDR3 is 14 amino acids long. Trimming removed 0 bases at V and 5 bases at J, with 11 bases between.

This clone occurred a few times. The genes are TRBV29-1 and TRBJ1-1; TRBD1 might be the D (5 bases). The CDR3 extends over 13 amino acids. CDR1 and CDR2 from the germline V gene are SQVTM and ANQGSEA. V was trimmed by 7 bases and J by 0 bases, leaving 12 bases between them. The CDR3: CSARRGLNTEAFF. The CDR3 DNA reads TGCAGCGCCCGACGGGGGTTGAACACTGAAGCTTTCTTT.

This clone is a singleton in its sample. This chain uses TRBV5-6 with TRBJ2-5; D is undetermined. There are 14 residues in the CDR3. From germline, CDR1 is SGHDT and CDR2 YYEEEE. The V gene lost 0 bases and the J gene lost 5 bases, with 11 bases spanning the gap. Here the CDR3 reads CASSLGEIAETQYF. The CDR3 DNA reads as TGTGCCAGCAGCTTGGGCGAGATCGCCGAGACCCAGTACTTC. The full variable domain, completed using reference TRBV5-6 and TRBJ2-5, is DAGVTQSPTHLIKTRGQQVTLRCSPKSGHDTVSWYQQALGQGPQFIFQYYEEEERQRGNFPDRFSGHQFPNYSSELNVNALLLGDSALYLCASSLGEIAETQYFGPGTRLLVL.